This T cell receptor beta chain came from a study of beta chain features in type 1 diabetes (dated by TCRdb to between 2017 and 2018). About the study as a whole: Patients and healthy donors did not differ in mean age, gender distribution, total cell number or subset yield. Across all samples, fewer than 130 million sorted cells were examined, and cell number per subset correlated strongly with RNA yield. In the study, TCRB repertoires of sorted circulating CD4+ T cell subsets from recently diagnosed type 1 diabetes patients were compared with those of matched healthy donors. Whereas all 30 or so donors provided naive and central memory subsets, regulatory and stem cell-like memory subsets were isolated from just 8 patients and roughly 8 healthy donors. The study at large found these results: In all four CD4+ subsets, TCRB CDR3 length was moderately but significantly shorter in type 1 diabetes patients. Naive, central memory and regulatory TCRB repertoires appeared to be more similar among patients than among healthy donors. Because cDNA rather than genomic DNA was sequenced, highly expressing activated cells could have been over-represented, although no difference in activation and CD3 levels was found between groups. PCR might favor shorter templates, but patient and control samples were amplified and corrected together, so any skew would affect both groups equally. Because the HLA sub-analyses included only small numbers of individuals, any influence of HLA type on TCRB rearrangement was left unresolved. Fewer insertions and more nucleotide deletions at VDJ recombination sites were observed in patients with type 1 diabetes, implying thymic rearrangement abnormalities.

All of the isolated RNA was reverse transcribed with the High Capacity cDNA Reverse Transcription Kit, so expressed TCRB transcripts were sequenced. Deep immunoSEQ sequencing was applied to naive, central memory and regulatory T cell samples, giving an average of roughly 3.6 million total reads per sample. After sorted cells were lysed in RLT buffer, RNA was extracted with DNase-treated RNeasy Micro or Mini kits, with the choice depending on cell number. Each cell subset was processed on its own to prevent cross-contamination, while patient and healthy donor samples were processed together. Using the immunoSEQ multiplex PCR, TCRB sequences were amplified from cDNA into 87-bp fragments spanning the CDR3 region. The amplicons were sequenced using the Illumina HiSeq platform. The source study handled its data this way. Synthetic template baselines were used to correct PCR bias computationally, reads within Hamming distance 2 were collapsed together, and singletons that could not be merged were discarded. Reads were aligned against IMGT so that V, D and J genes, CDR3 length and insertions or deletions at six rearrangement sites could be assigned. Within each subset, clonotype counts were normalized to sorted cell number, and only after that were true diversity and Gini coefficients computed with the tcR R package. The overlap coefficient, calculated on TCRB nucleotide sequences, was used to measure repertoire sharing. TCRdb carries this immuneACCESS record with in-frame sequences only. Its versions omit some clonotypes, under half of them owing to an unresolved V gene in the studies checked, with the rest unexplained. V and J calls and clone size come straight from that table; D and trimming were deduced from the DNA. The table for this sample lists some 160,000 clones; just over 8% of them were counted only once. Of the sample, approximately 0.54% is held by the ten largest clones.

The CDR3 numbers 14 residues from cysteine through phenylalanine. Here the CDR3 DNA is all that survives: 42 bases in frame from base 1. CDR1 MDHEN and CDR2 SYDVKM are derived from the germline V gene. V is shortened by 6 bases, J by 2 bases, and the region joining them spans 14 bases. From each donor, a single peripheral blood sample of around 0.12 L on average was drawn into heparinised tubes. A BD FACSAria II was used to sort naive, central memory, regulatory and stem cell-like memory CD4+ T cells with a panel that included CD45RO, CCR7, CD25, CD127, CD95 and CD27. A purity above 95% was achieved for all sorted populations. PBMCs were isolated immediately by Lymphoprep density gradient centrifugation and stained directly without culture. So that batch effects would be minimized, each experiment stained and sorted samples in pairs, pairing one healthy donor with one patient. This clone has only a few counts. This clone's antigen is unknown. No qualities accompany the bases; no much larger clone lies one base away. This sample includes further DNA sequences coding for the same CDR3.

The clonotype comes from a young woman with type 1 diabetes. The sample taken for sequencing was central memory CD4+ T cells from blood. The chain links TRBV28 with TRBJ2-7; a tentative D call is TRBD1 (6 bases match). The DNA reads TGTGCCAGCAGCTTCCCAGGGGTTCCCTACGAGCAGTACTTC. Its amino acids are CASSFPGVPYEQYF.